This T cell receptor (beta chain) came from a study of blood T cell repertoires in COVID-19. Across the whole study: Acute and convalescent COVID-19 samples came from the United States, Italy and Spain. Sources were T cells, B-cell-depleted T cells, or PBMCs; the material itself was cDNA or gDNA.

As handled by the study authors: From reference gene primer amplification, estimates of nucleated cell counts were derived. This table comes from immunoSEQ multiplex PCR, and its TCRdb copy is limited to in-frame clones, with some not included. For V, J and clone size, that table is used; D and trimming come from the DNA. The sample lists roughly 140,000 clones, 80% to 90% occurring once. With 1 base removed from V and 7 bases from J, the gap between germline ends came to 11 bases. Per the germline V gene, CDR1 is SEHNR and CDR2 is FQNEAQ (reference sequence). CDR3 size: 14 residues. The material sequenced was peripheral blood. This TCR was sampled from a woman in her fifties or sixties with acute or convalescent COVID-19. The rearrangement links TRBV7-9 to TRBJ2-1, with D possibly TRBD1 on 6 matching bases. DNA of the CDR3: TGTGCCAGCAGCTTAGGTCTAGGGGGTAATGAGCAGTTCTTC. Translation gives CASSLGLGGNEQFF.